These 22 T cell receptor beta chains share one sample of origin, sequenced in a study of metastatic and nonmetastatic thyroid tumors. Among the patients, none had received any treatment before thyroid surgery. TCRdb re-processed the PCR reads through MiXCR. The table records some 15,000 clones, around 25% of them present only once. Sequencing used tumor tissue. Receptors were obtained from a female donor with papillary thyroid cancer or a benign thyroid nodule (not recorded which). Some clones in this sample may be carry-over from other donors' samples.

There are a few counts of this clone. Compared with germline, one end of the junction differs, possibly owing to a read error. CDR3 DNA sequence: TGCGCCAACAGTGAAAACACCCATTCACCCCTCCACTTT. It specifies CANSENTHSPLHF. The rearrangement joins TRBV2 to TRBJ1-6; no clear D. Germline values: CDR1 SNHLY, CDR2 FYNNEI. This CDR3 comprises 13 residues.

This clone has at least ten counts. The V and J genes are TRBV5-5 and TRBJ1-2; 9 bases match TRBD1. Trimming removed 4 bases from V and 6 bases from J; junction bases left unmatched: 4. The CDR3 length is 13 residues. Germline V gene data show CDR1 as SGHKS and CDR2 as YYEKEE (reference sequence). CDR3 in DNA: TGTGCCAGCAGCCGACGACAGGGGGATGGCTACACCTTC. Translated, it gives CASSRRQGDGYTF.

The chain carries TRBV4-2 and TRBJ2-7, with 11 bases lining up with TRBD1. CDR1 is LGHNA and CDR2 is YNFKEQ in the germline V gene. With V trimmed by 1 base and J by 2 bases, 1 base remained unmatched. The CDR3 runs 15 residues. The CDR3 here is CASSQGTGGAYEQYF. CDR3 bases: TGTGCCAGCAGCCAAGGGACAGGGGGCGCCTACGAGCAGTACTTC.

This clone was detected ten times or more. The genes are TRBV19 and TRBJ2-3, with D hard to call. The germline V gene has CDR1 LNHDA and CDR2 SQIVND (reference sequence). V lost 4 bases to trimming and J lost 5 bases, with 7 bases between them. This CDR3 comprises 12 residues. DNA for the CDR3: TGTGCCAGTAGTAGACTTAGAGATACGCAGTATTTT. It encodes CASSRLRDTQYF.

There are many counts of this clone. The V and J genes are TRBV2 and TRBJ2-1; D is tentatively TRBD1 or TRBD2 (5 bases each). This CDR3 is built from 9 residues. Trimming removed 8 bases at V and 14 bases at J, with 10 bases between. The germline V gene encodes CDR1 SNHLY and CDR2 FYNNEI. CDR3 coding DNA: TGTGCCAGCGCGAGAGGGGAGTTCTTC. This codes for CASARGEFF. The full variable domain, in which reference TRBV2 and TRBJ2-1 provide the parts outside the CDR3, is EPEVTQTPSHQVTQMGQEVILRCVPISNHLYFYWYRQILGQKVEFLVSFYNNEISEKSEIFDDQFSVERPDGSNFTLKIRSTKLEDSAMYFCASARGEFFGPGTRLTVL.

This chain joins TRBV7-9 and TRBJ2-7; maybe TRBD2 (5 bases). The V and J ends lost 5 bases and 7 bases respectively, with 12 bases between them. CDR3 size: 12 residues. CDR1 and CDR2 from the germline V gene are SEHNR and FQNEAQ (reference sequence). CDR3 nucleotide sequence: TGTGCCAGCAGCCGTGGACTGAGGGAGCAGTACTTC. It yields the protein CASSRGLREQYF.

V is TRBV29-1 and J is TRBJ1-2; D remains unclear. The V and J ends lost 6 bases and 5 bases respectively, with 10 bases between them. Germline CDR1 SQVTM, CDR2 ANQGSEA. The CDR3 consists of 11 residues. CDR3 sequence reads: CSVAEDYGYTF. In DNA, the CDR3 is TGCAGCGTGGCAGAAGATTATGGCTACACCTTC.

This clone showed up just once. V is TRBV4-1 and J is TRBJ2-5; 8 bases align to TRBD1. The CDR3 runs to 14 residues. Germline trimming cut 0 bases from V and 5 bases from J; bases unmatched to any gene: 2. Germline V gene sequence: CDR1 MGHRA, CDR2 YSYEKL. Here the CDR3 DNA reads TGCGCCAGCAGCCAAGACAGGGGGCACGAGACCCAGTACTTC. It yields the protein CASSQDRGHETQYF.

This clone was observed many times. CDR3 sequence (DNA): TGTGCCAGCAGCCACCGACACAGGGGGAGCAATCAGCCCCAGCATTTT. Protein product: CASSHRHRGSNQPQHF. The chain carries TRBV5-5 and TRBJ1-5; 8 nucleotides align to TRBD1. The germline gives CDR1 SGHKS, CDR2 YYEKEE (reference sequence). The V and J ends lost 4 bases and 1 base, in that order; junction bases with no gene match: 7. This CDR3 has 16 residues.

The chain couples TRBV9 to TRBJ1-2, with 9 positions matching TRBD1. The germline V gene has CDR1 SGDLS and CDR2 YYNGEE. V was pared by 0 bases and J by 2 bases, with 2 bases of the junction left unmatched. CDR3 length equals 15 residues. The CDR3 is CASSVGGTGNYGYTF. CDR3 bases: TGTGCCAGCAGCGTAGGAGGGACAGGGAACTATGGCTACACCTTC.

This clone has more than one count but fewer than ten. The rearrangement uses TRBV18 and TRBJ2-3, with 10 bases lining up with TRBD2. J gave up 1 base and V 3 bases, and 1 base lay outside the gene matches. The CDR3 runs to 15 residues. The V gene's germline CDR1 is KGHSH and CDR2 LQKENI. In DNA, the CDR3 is TGTGCCAGCTCACCCGGGACTAGCGGCACAGATACGCAGTATTTT. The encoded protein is CASSPGTSGTDTQYF.

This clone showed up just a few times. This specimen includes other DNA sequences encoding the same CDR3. The chain's CDR3 is CASSYGLAGETQYF. Written as DNA, the CDR3 is TGTGCCAGCAGCTACGGGCTAGCAGGAGAGACCCAGTACTTC. The V gene is TRBV5-4, the J gene TRBJ2-5; tentatively, D is TRBD2 (5 bases). The CDR3 is made up of 14 amino acids. Germline V gives CDR1 SGHNT, CDR2 YYREEE (reference sequence). Trimming took 3 bases from V and 4 from J, leaving 13 bases between them.

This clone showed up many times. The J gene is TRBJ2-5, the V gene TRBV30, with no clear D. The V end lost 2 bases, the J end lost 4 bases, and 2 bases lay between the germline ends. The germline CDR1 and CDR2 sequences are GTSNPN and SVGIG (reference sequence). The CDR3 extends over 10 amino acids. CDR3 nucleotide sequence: TGTGCCTGGAGTTCAGAGACCCAGTACTTC. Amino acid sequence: CAWSSETQYF. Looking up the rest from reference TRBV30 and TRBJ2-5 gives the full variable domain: SQTIHQWPATLVQPVGSPLSLECTVEGTSNPNLYWYRQAAGRGLQLLFYSVGIGQISSEVPQNLSASRPQDRQFILSSKKLLLSDSGFYLCAWSSETQYFGPGTRLLVL.

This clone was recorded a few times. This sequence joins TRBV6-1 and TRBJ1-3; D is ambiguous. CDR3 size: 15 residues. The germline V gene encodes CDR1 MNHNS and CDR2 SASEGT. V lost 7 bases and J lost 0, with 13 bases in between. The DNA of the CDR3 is TGTGCCAGCACAGTTTCCGCAGTCTCTGGAAACACCATATATTTT. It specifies CASTVSAVSGNTIYF.

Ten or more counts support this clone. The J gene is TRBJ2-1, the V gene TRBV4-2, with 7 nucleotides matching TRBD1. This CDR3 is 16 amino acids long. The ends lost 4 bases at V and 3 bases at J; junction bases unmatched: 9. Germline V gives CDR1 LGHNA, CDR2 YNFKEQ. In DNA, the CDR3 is TGTGCCAGCAGCCCCTCGGGCCAGGGGGACTACAATGAGCAGTTCTTC. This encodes CASSPSGQGDYNEQFF.

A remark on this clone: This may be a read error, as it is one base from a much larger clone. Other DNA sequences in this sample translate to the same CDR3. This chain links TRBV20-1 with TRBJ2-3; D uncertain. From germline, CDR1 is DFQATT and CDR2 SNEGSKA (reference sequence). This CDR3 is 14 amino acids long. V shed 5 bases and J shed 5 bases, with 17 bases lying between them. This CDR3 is CSARIAGSEDTQYF. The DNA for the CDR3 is TGCAGTGCTCGTATAGCAGGAAGTGAAGATACGCAGTATTTT.

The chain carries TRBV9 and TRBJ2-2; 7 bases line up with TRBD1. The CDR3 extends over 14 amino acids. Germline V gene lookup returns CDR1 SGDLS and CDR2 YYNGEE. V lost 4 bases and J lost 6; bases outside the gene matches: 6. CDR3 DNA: TGTGCCAGCAGCATTCGGACAGGTCCCGGGGAGCTGTTTTTT. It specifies CASSIRTGPGELFF.

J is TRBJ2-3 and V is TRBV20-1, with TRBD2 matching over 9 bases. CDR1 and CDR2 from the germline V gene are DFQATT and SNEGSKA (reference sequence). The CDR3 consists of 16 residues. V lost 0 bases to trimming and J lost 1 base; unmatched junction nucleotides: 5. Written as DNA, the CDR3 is TGCAGTGCTAGAGACGCGAGACTAGCGGGCACAGATACGCAGTATTTT. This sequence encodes CSARDARLAGTDTQYF.

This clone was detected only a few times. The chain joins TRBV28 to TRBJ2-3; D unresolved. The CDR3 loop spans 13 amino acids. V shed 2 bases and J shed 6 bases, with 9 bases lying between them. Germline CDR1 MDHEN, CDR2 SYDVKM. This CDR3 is CASSLPSMDTQYF. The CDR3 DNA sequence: TGTGCCAGCAGTTTACCTAGTATGGATACGCAGTATTTT.

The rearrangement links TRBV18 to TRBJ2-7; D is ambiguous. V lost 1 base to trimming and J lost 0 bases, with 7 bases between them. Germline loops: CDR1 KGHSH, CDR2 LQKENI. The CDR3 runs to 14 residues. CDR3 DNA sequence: TGTGCCAGCTCACCACAGGTCAGCTCCTACGAGCAGTACTTC. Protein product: CASSPQVSSYEQYF.

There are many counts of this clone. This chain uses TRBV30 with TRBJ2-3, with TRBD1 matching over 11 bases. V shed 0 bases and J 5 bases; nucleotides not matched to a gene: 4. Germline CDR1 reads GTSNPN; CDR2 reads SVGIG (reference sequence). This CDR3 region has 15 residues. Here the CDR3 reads CAWSVGQGAGDTQYF. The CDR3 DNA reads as TGTGCCTGGAGTGTAGGACAGGGGGCAGGAGATACGCAGTATTTT.

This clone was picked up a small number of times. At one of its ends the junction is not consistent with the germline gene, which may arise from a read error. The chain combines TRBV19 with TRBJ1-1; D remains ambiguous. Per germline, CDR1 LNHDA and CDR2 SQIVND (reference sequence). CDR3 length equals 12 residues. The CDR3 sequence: CSSSMPGTEAFF. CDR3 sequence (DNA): TGTTCCAGTAGTATGCCGGGAACTGAAGCTTTCTTT.